This TCR beta chain was sequenced in a study of cytomegalovirus exposure and HLA in healthy donors. Study-level points and caveats: Later analysis suggested links between common viral pathogens and several top significant clusters.

PCR used 60 Vbeta primers and 13 Jbeta primers. The repertoire was sequenced with immunoSEQ multiplex PCR; TCRdb's copy has only in-frame clones and lacks some. Of just over 150,000 clones listed, 82% are singletons. To note about this clone: Its antigen is as yet unknown.

Germline loops: CDR1 PRHDT, CDR2 FYEKMQ (reference sequence). The CDR3 length is 16 residues. The V end lost 4 bases, the J end lost 4 bases, and 19 bases lay between the germline ends. The J gene is TRBJ1-1, the V gene TRBV13; no reliable D call. Sequenced: PBMCs. The receptor's source is a woman aged 50 to 60 in good health and CMV-seropositive. The CDR3 reads CASSSGYEGRPTEAFF. The CDR3 DNA is TGTGCCAGCAGCTCCGGGTATGAGGGTCGGCCCACTGAAGCTTTCTTT.